This T cell receptor (beta chain) was sequenced during a study of OX40 agonist ivuxolimab in advanced cancers. Overall study: Across the patients, intravenous ivuxolimab was delivered every 2 weeks at 0.01 to 10 mg/kg. General observations from the study: Partial responders at 0.1-3.0 mg/kg had among the lowest clonal expansion.

The germline V gene has CDR1 SGHNT and CDR2 YYREEE (reference sequence). The germline V and J ends were trimmed by 4 bases and 0 bases, with 14 bases remaining between them. The CDR3 runs 16 residues. Of note for this clone: Its antigen is still unknown.

Here immunoSEQ multiplex PCR was the method, and the copy in TCRdb shows in-frame clones only, minus some. Of 50,000 to 70,000 clones in the sample, approximately 92% were seen once. The receptor's source is an adult with an advanced solid tumor such as melanoma, head and neck, liver or kidney cancer. The sequences come from CD4+ or CD8+ T cells sorted from blood, collected in a trial of the OX40 agonist ivuxolimab. The chain recombines TRBV5-4 with TRBJ2-1, with D perhaps being TRBD1 or TRBD2 (5 bases each). CDR3 sequence (DNA): TGTGCCAGCAGCCGAGACAGCGGAGTCTCCTACAATGAGCAGTTCTTC. Translated: CASSRDSGVSYNEQFF.